Many counts were recorded for the clone carrying this T cell receptor (beta chain). Its antigen is undetermined. Other DNA sequences in this specimen translate into the identical CDR3. Data came from immunoSEQ multiplex PCR; TCRdb stores just in-frame clones and leaves some out. In the table there are approximately 86,000 clones, approximately 89% of which are singletons. These data come from a study of T cell repertoires and HLA-DP antigens. Germline V gene data show CDR1 as SGHTA and CDR2 as FQGNSA. The V end was cut by 3 bases, the J end by 2 bases, with 8 bases between. The CDR3 consists of 13 residues.

The source of this sequence is a man in his fifties or sixties in good health and CMV-seronegative. The sample consisted of CD4+ T cells from PBMCs. This rearrangement joins TRBV7-2 to TRBJ2-7; D unclear. CDR3 nucleotides: TGTGCCAGCAGCTTGGGCCGAACCTACGAGCAGTACTTC. It codes for CASSLGRTYEQYF. The full variable domain, its missing parts supplied by reference TRBV7-2 and TRBJ2-7, is GAGVSQSPSNKVTEKGKDVELRCDPISGHTALYWYRQSLGQGLEFLIYFQGNSAPDKSGLPSDRFSAERTGGSVSTLTIQRTQQEDSAVYLCASSLGRTYEQYFGPGTRLTVT.